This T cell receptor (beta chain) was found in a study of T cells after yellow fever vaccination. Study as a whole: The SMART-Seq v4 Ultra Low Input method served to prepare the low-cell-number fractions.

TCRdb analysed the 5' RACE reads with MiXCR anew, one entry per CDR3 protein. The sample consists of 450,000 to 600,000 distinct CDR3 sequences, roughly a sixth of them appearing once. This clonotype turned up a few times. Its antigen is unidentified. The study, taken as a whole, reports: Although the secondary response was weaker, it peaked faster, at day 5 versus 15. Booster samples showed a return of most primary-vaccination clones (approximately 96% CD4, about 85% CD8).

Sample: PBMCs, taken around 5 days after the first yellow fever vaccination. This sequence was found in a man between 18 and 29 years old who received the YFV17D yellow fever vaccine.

The CDR3: CASYEQYV. The CDR3 DNA reads as TGTGCCAGCTACGAGCAGTACGTC. This chain connects TRBV27 to TRBJ2-7; D remains unclear. The CDR3 extends over 8 amino acids. Trimming pared 8 bases from V and 4 bases from J, leaving 0 bases between. Germline V gene data show CDR1 as MNHEY and CDR2 as SMNVEV (reference sequence).